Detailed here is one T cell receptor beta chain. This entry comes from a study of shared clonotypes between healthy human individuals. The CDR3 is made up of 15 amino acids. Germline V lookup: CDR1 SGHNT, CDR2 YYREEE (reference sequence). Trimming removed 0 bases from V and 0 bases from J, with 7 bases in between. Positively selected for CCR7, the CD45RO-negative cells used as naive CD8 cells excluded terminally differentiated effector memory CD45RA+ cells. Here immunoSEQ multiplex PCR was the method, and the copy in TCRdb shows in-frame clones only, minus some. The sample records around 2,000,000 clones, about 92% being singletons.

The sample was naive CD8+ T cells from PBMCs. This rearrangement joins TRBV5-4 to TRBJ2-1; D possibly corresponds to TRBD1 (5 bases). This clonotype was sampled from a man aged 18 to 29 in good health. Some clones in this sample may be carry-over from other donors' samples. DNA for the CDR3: TGTGCCAGCAGCTTGGATAGGGGCTCCTACAATGAGCAGTTCTTC. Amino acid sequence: CASSLDRGSYNEQFF. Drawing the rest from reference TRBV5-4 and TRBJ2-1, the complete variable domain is ETGVTQSPTHLIKTRGQQVTLRCSSQSGHNTVSWYQQALGQGPQFIFQYYREEENGRGNFPPRFSGLQFPNYSSELNVNALELDDSALYLCASSLDRGSYNEQFFGPGTRLTVL.